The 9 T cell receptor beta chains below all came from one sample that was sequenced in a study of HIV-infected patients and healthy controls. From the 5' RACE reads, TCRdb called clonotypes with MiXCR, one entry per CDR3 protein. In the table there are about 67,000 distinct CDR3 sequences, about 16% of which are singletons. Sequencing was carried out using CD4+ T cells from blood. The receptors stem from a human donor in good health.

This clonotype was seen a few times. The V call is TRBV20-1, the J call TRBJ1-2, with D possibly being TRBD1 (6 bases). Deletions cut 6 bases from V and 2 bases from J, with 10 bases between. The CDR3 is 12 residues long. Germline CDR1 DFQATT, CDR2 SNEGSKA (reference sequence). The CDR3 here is CSAIGQNYGYTF. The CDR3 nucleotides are TGCAGTGCCATCGGACAGAACTATGGCTACACCTTC.

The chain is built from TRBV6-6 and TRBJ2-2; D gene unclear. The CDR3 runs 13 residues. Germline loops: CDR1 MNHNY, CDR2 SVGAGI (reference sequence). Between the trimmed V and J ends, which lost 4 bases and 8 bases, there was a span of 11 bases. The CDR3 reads CASSSWASGELFF. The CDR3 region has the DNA TGTGCCAGCAGTTCCTGGGCGAGTGGGGAGCTGTTTTTT.

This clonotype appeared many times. CDR3 DNA: TGTGCCAGCGGAGTGAGGATGGGGGATACGCAGTATTTT. Residues: CASGVRMGDTQYF. The chain employs TRBV2 and TRBJ2-3; no reliable D call. Germline values: CDR1 SNHLY, CDR2 FYNNEI. V was trimmed by 8 bases and J by 6 bases, leaving 15 bases between them. This CDR3 has 13 residues.

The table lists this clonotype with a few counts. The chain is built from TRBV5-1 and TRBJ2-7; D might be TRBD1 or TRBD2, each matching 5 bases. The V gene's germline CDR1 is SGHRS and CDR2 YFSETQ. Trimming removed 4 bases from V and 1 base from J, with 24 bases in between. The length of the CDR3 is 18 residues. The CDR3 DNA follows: TGCGCCAGCAGCCGAAGCCAAACACCGGGACGGACTTCCTACGAGCAGTACTTC. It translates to CASSRSQTPGRTSYEQYF.

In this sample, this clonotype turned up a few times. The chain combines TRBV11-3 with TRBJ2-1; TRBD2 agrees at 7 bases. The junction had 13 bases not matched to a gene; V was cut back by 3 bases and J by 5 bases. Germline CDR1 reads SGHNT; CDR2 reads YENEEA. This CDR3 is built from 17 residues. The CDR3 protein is CASSLWLRGTNNNEQFF. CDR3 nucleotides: TGTGCCAGCAGCTTGTGGCTCCGGGGGACTAACAACAATGAGCAGTTCTTC.

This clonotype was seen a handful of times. CDR3 nucleotides: TGTGCCAGCAGCCAAGACATCCGGGCGGTGCTGTTTTTT. Amino acids: CASSQDIRAVLFF. V and J are TRBV14 and TRBJ2-2; D is undetermined. Germline V CDR1 and CDR2: SGHDN, FVKESK. Trimming cost V 0 bases and J 13 bases, with 12 bases left between them. This CDR3 region has 13 residues.

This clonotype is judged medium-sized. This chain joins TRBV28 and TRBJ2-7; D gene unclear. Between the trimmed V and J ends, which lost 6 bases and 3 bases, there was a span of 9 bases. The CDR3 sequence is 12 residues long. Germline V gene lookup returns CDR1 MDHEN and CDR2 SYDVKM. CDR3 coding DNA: TGTGCCAGCAGCACCCCCGGCTACGAGCAGTACTTC. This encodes CASSTPGYEQYF.

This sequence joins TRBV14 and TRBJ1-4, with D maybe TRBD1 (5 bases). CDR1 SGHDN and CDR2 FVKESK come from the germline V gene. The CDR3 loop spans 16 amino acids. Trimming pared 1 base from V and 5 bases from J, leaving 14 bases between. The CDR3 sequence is CASSQATGTENEKLFF. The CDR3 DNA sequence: TGTGCCAGCAGCCAAGCGACCGGGACGGAAAATGAAAAACTGTTTTTT.

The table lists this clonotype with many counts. This CDR3 is CASSLGTVNSPLHF. DNA of the CDR3: TGTGCCAGCAGCTTGGGGACCGTAAATTCACCCCTCCACTTT. The chain joins TRBV5-5 to TRBJ1-6; D gene unclear. The CDR3 covers 14 residues. V lost 0 bases, J lost 7 bases, and 8 bases lay in between. CDR1 and CDR2 from the germline V gene are SGHKS and YYEKEE (reference sequence). The full variable domain, with the rest looked up from reference TRBV5-5 and TRBJ1-6, is DAGVTQSPTHLIKTRGQQVTLRCSPISGHKSVSWYQQVLGQGPQFIFQYYEKEERGRGNFPDRFSARQFPNYSSELNVNALLLGDSALYLCASSLGTVNSPLHFGNGTRLTVT.